Listed below are T cell receptor beta chains from one sample, sequenced in a study of CD8 T cells in ankylosing spondylitis. TCRdb analysed the 5' RACE reads with MiXCR anew, one entry per CDR3 protein. The sample has approximately 210,000 distinct CDR3 sequences; around 13% are singletons. The specimen was blood, either unsorted or a sorted T cell fraction (not recorded which). All receptors come from a male donor with ankylosing spondylitis or in good health (not recorded which). Both conserved end residues are part of each CDR3. Each record gives: J gene, D gene, V gene, clone size, CDR3 protein, CDR3 DNA. The D gene is left open where the match is weak. The size entry is marked missing in some rows and otherwise reads once, few, many or a size class.

j_call: TRBJ1-2
d_call: TRBD1
v_call: TRBV20-1
clone_size: NA
cdr3_aa: CSARGTGHGYTF
cdr3_nt: TGCAGTGCTAGAGGGACAGGGCATGGCTACACCTTC

j_call: TRBJ1-1
d_call: NA
v_call: TRBV7-6
clone_size: few
cdr3_aa: CASSLSPYTEAFF
cdr3_nt: TGTGCCAGCAGCTTAAGCCCCTACACTGAAGCTTTCTTT

j_call: TRBJ2-3
d_call: TRBD2
v_call: TRBV25-1
clone_size: few
cdr3_aa: CASSEWKSGTITDTQYF
cdr3_nt: TGTGCCAGCAGTGAATGGAAGAGCGGGACGATCACAGATACGCAGTATTTT

j_call: TRBJ2-1
d_call: TRBD2
v_call: TRBV12-3/TRBV12-4
clone_size: few
cdr3_aa: CASNKGGIAGTFYNEQFF
cdr3_nt: TGTGCCAGCAACAAAGGGGGGATAGCGGGGACTTTTTACAATGAGCAGTTCTTC

j_call: TRBJ2-1
d_call: NA
v_call: TRBV4-1
clone_size: NA
cdr3_aa: CASSHQLGAAELNEQFF
cdr3_nt: TGCGCCAGCAGCCACCAATTGGGGGCGGCGGAGTTGAATGAGCAGTTCTTC

j_call: TRBJ2-1
d_call: TRBD2
v_call: TRBV7-6
clone_size: few
cdr3_aa: CASSLVGGRGYNEQFF
cdr3_nt: TGTGCCAGCAGCTTAGTTGGCGGGAGAGGGTACAATGAGCAGTTCTTC

j_call: TRBJ2-5
d_call: NA
v_call: TRBV7-6
clone_size: NA
cdr3_aa: CASSYLGHQETQYF
cdr3_nt: TGTGCCAGCAGTTATCTGGGACACCAAGAGACCCAGTACTTC

j_call: TRBJ2-7
d_call: NA
v_call: TRBV2
clone_size: few
cdr3_aa: CASSEANGAGYEQYF
cdr3_nt: TGTGCCAGCAGTGAAGCGAATGGGGCTGGGTACGAGCAGTACTTC

j_call: TRBJ1-1
d_call: NA
v_call: TRBV12-3/TRBV12-4
clone_size: many
cdr3_aa: CASSPLLVGLNTEAFF
cdr3_nt: TGTGCCAGCAGCCCCCTTCTCGTAGGGTTGAACACTGAAGCTTTCTTT

j_call: TRBJ2-3
d_call: NA
v_call: TRBV3-1
clone_size: NA
cdr3_aa: CASSQDGSSTDTQYF
cdr3_nt: TGTGCCAGCAGCCAAGATGGTTCAAGCACAGATACGCAGTATTTT

j_call: TRBJ2-1
d_call: TRBD2
v_call: TRBV11-1
clone_size: NA
cdr3_aa: CASSPGLAGGLIYNEQFF
cdr3_nt: TGTGCCAGCAGCCCGGGACTAGCGGGGGGCTTGATCTACAATGAGCAGTTCTTC

j_call: TRBJ2-3
d_call: NA
v_call: TRBV20-1
clone_size: few
cdr3_aa: CSARQWSDTQYF
cdr3_nt: TGCAGTGCTAGACAGTGGTCAGATACGCAGTATTTT

j_call: TRBJ1-3
d_call: NA
v_call: TRBV7-9
clone_size: few
cdr3_aa: CASSYSSGNTIYF
cdr3_nt: TGTGCCAGCAGCTACAGCTCTGGAAACACCATATATTTT

j_call: TRBJ2-5
d_call: TRBD2
v_call: TRBV9
clone_size: NA
cdr3_aa: CASSVAGTSGQETQYF
cdr3_nt: TGTGCCAGCAGCGTAGCCGGGACTAGCGGCCAAGAGACCCAGTACTTC

j_call: TRBJ2-7
d_call: NA
v_call: TRBV5-6
clone_size: NA
cdr3_aa: CASSSPRDTSSYEQYF
cdr3_nt: TGTGCCAGCAGCTCTCCTCGGGACACGTCCTCCTACGAGCAGTACTTC

j_call: TRBJ2-1
d_call: NA
v_call: TRBV20-1
clone_size: few
cdr3_aa: CSYTGKRSYNEQFF
cdr3_nt: TGCAGTTATACAGGGAAAAGGTCCTACAATGAGCAGTTCTTC

j_call: TRBJ2-1
d_call: NA
v_call: TRBV6-5
clone_size: NA
cdr3_aa: CASSYSEAIGNEQFF
cdr3_nt: TGTGCCAGCAGTTACTCAGAGGCAATTGGCAATGAGCAGTTCTTC

j_call: TRBJ2-1
d_call: NA
v_call: TRBV12-3/TRBV12-4
clone_size: NA
cdr3_aa: CASSPRTYNEQFF
cdr3_nt: TGTGCCAGCAGCCCCAGGACTTACAATGAGCAGTTCTTC

j_call: TRBJ2-1
d_call: NA
v_call: TRBV10-3
clone_size: few
cdr3_aa: CAISESLRGGHNEQFF
cdr3_nt: TGTGCCATCAGTGAGTCTCTGAGGGGGGGCCATAATGAGCAGTTCTTC

j_call: TRBJ2-1
d_call: NA
v_call: TRBV20-1
clone_size: few
cdr3_aa: CSAAGYSSYNEQFF
cdr3_nt: TGCAGTGCTGCCGGGTATAGCTCCTACAATGAGCAGTTCTTC

j_call: TRBJ2-1
d_call: TRBD2
v_call: TRBV27
clone_size: many
cdr3_aa: CASSLSSGFYNEQFF
cdr3_nt: TGTGCCAGCAGTTTATCTAGCGGGTTCTACAATGAGCAGTTCTTC

j_call: TRBJ2-3
d_call: NA
v_call: TRBV7-9
clone_size: NA
cdr3_aa: CASSFLAPLGDTQYF
cdr3_nt: TGTGCCAGCAGCTTCTTAGCACCCTTAGGAGATACGCAGTATTTT

j_call: TRBJ1-1
d_call: NA
v_call: TRBV12-3/TRBV12-4
clone_size: many
cdr3_aa: CASSPTDGGEAFF
cdr3_nt: TGTGCCAGCAGTCCCACTGACGGGGGTGAAGCTTTCTTT

j_call: TRBJ2-7
d_call: TRBD1
v_call: TRBV5-1
clone_size: few
cdr3_aa: CASSLGTGVKVEQYF
cdr3_nt: TGCGCCAGCAGCTTGGGGACAGGGGTCAAGGTCGAGCAGTACTTC

j_call: TRBJ1-1
d_call: NA
v_call: TRBV11-3
clone_size: few
cdr3_aa: CASSLRGQGAFF
cdr3_nt: TGTGCCAGCAGCCTTAGGGGACAAGGAGCTTTCTTT

j_call: TRBJ2-3
d_call: NA
v_call: TRBV4-1
clone_size: few
cdr3_aa: CASSRLVTSTDTQYF
cdr3_nt: TGCGCCAGCAGCCGGCTGGTGACTAGCACAGATACGCAGTATTTT

j_call: TRBJ1-1
d_call: NA
v_call: TRBV4-1
clone_size: NA
cdr3_aa: CASSPPGADLNTEAFF
cdr3_nt: TGCGCCAGCAGCCCCCCCGGGGCGGACCTGAACACTGAAGCTTTCTTT

j_call: TRBJ2-7
d_call: TRBD2
v_call: TRBV3-1
clone_size: few
cdr3_aa: CASSQGAGGLSEQYF
cdr3_nt: TGTGCCAGCAGCCAAGGTGCGGGGGGGCTCTCCGAGCAGTACTTC